This T cell receptor beta chain was retrieved from a study of T cell changes during pregnancy in multiple sclerosis. Some clones are missing from TCRdb's copy, which holds only in-frame ones; the method was immunoSEQ multiplex PCR. The data hold roughly 72,000 clones, with approximately 90% observed a single time. The sequenced sample was CD4+ T cells from peripheral blood mononuclear cells, obtained before pregnancy. The receptor was isolated from a female donor with multiple sclerosis, enrolled in a pregnancy study.

CDR3 residues: CSVQTDTPYGYTF. In DNA form, the CDR3 reads TGCAGCGTTCAGACAGACACCCCCTATGGCTACACCTTC. The chain links TRBV29-1 to TRBJ1-2; D possibly corresponds to TRBD1 (5 bases). This CDR3 is built from 13 residues. Germline V lookup: CDR1 SQVTM, CDR2 ANQGSEA. Between the trimmed V and J ends, which lost 5 bases and 4 bases, there was a span of 14 bases.